The sequence of this TCR beta chain was determined in a study of T cells in Graves' hyperthyroidism and ophthalmopathy. Looking at the study overall: Peripheral blood was secured at the point of initial diagnosis, before any treatment. General study findings and limits: Most expanded thyroid clonotypes above 0.001 recurred in blood.

The cohort's ophthalmopathy patients, a group with duration under 3 months, had a Clinical Activity Score of at least 3 and a NOSPECS grade of at least 4. This clonotype has ten or more counts. What it binds is not known. It was RNA transcripts that yielded the amplified TCR beta CDR3 regions. TCR CDR3 regions were first amplified by RT-PCR with HTBI primers. TCRdb passed the multiplex PCR reads through MiXCR, listing each CDR3 protein once. The data show more than 500,000 distinct CDR3 sequences, about 14% seen once. V gave up 1 base and J gave up 11 bases; unmatched junction bases: 10. From germline, CDR1 is GTSNPN and CDR2 SVGIG (reference sequence). This CDR3 has 14 residues.

The chain is built from TRBV30 and TRBJ1-1, with TRBD1 identical over 10 bases. Sample: blood. The clonotype comes from a woman between 40 and 50 years old with Graves' ophthalmopathy. CDR3 in amino acids: CAWSAGTGVFGAFF. For the CDR3, the DNA is TGTGCCTGGAGTGCCGGGACAGGGGTTTTTGGTGCTTTCTTT.